The T cell receptor (beta chain) described here comes from a study of T cell responses to AZD1222 COVID-19 vaccine. On the study more broadly: Second doses were pooled across both intervals (about 4 or about 12 weeks). General study findings and limits: Females outnumbered males among donors, who were mostly white British; clonal diversity was possibly underestimated. Spike-wide vaccine-associated CD4 TCRs dominated at 160-218 and 743-854. Researchers took repertoire samples only after the peak T cell response had come.

Profiled with immunoSEQ multiplex PCR; TCRdb holds only in-frame clones, not every one. The sample lists around 140,000 clones, just over 90% occurring once. The germline V gene has CDR1 LNHDA and CDR2 SQIVND (reference sequence). This CDR3 contains 13 residues. Trimming removed 7 bases at V and 5 bases at J, with 9 bases between. About this clone itself: Its antigen is not known.

The V gene is TRBV19, the J gene TRBJ1-6; D uncertain. This material consisted of peripheral blood, taken on day 0 of AZD1222 vaccination. The receptor's source is an adult in good health. The CDR3 is CASIGRHNSPLHF. The CDR3 coding sequence is TGTGCCAGTATTGGTCGGCATAATTCACCCCTCCACTTT.